The rows below give T cell receptor beta chains drawn from one sample of a study of response to subunit inactivated influenza vaccine. Using its own MiXCR run on the RT-PCR reads, TCRdb lists one record per CDR3 protein. This table holds some 540,000 distinct CDR3 sequences, around 25% found once. Another study also made use of these data, one on T cells expressing NK-cell markers.

The sequencing here drew on CD4+ T cells sorted from PBMCs, taken about 11 days after vaccination. Every receptor here comes from a man aged 45-60 years who received an inactivated influenza vaccine. CDR3s include the opening cysteine and the closing phenylalanine or tryptophan. A D gene is named only where the DNA matches it firmly. Where a row states a size, it is once, few, many or the class of an expanded clone; other rows omit it.

CDR3	DNA	V	J	D	size
CASSERSLSTEYNEQFF	TGTGCCAGCAGTGAACGCTCCCTAAGTACAGAATACAATGAGCAGTTCTTC	TRBV25-1	TRBJ2-1	NA	many
CASSQDLQGDQPQHF	TGCGCCAGCAGCCAAGATCTTCAGGGGGATCAGCCCCAGCATTTT	TRBV4-3	TRBJ1-5	TRBD1	few
CASSFAESTDTQYF	TGTGCCAGCAGTTTTGCGGAAAGCACAGATACGCAGTATTTT	TRBV28	TRBJ2-3	NA	NA
CASRRTLTNEKLFF	TGTGCCAGCAGGAGGACGCTAACTAATGAAAAACTGTTTTTT	TRBV12-3/TRBV12-4	TRBJ1-4	NA	NA
CASSSQMGAFF	TGTGCCAGCAGTTCCCAAATGGGAGCTTTCTTT	TRBV6-5	TRBJ1-1	NA	few
CASTIAGVHNEQFF	TGTGCCAGCACTATAGCGGGAGTCCACAATGAGCAGTTCTTC	TRBV28	TRBJ2-1	TRBD2	NA
CAWSVRGNGNEQFF	TGTGCCTGGAGTGTACGGGGAAACGGCAATGAGCAGTTCTTC	TRBV30	TRBJ2-1	NA	NA
CASTQEGGANTEAFF	TGTGCCAGCACCCAGGAAGGGGGCGCGAACACTGAAGCTTTCTTT	TRBV4-2	TRBJ1-1	TRBD1	NA
CASSPDLIRDRAYEQYF	TGTGCCAGCAGTCCGGATTTGATTCGGGACAGGGCCTACGAGCAGTACTTC	TRBV27	TRBJ2-7	TRBD1	NA
CSAIPLQRELTDTQYF	NA	TRBV20-1	TRBJ2-3	NA	NA
CAGGTGNEKLFF	TGTGCCGGAGGGACAGGAAATGAAAAACTGTTTTTT	TRBV2	TRBJ1-4	TRBD1	NA
CASSQRDRRSSYNSPLHF	TGCGCCAGCAGCCAGCGGGACAGGAGGAGCTCCTATAATTCACCCCTCCACTTT	TRBV5-1	TRBJ1-6	TRBD1	NA
CASSSSSDTQYF	TGTGCCAGCAGCTCCTCATCAGATACGCAGTATTTT	TRBV7-2	TRBJ2-3	NA	NA
CASSRSSGPISYNEQFF	TGTGCCAGCAGCCGGTCGAGCGGGCCGATCTCCTACAATGAGCAGTTCTTC	TRBV7-2	TRBJ2-1	NA	few
CASSLTGTLKNIQYF	TGTGCCAGCAGCTTGACAGGGACTCTTAAAAACATTCAGTACTTC	TRBV7-9	TRBJ2-4	NA	few
CASSLGATGVNSPLHF	TGTGCCAGCAGCTTGGGAGCAACAGGGGTTAATTCACCCCTCCACTTT	TRBV5-6	TRBJ1-6	TRBD1	NA
CASGQGRNQPQHF	TGTGCCAGCGGACAGGGGCGCAATCAGCCCCAGCATTTT	TRBV3-1	TRBJ1-5	TRBD1	NA
CAMTREKNTEAFF	TGTGCCATGACTAGGGAGAAGAACACTGAAGCTTTCTTT	TRBV10-3	TRBJ1-1	NA	few
CASRDTFTDTQYF	TGCGCCAGCCGGGACACGTTCACAGATACGCAGTATTTT	TRBV5-1	TRBJ2-3	NA	NA
CAIMGQGYEQYF	TGTGCCATCATGGGACAGGGCTACGAGCAGTACTTC	TRBV10-3	TRBJ2-7	TRBD1	NA
CSASPRTGASTDTQYF	TGCAGTGCTAGCCCGAGGACAGGGGCTAGCACAGATACGCAGTATTTT	TRBV20-1	TRBJ2-3	TRBD1	few
CASSSAKEDTQYF	TGTGCCAGCAGCTCCGCCAAGGAGGATACGCAGTATTTT	TRBV7-3	TRBJ2-3	NA	few
CSVQLGGRDIQYF	TGCAGCGTCCAATTAGGGGGCAGAGACATTCAGTACTTC	TRBV29-1	TRBJ2-4	TRBD1	NA
CASSSRIQETQYF	TGTGCCAGCAGTTCAAGGATCCAAGAGACCCAGTACTTC	TRBV28	TRBJ2-5	NA	NA
CASSPSGGGYGYTF	TGTGCCAGCAGCCCCTCAGGGGGCGGCTATGGCTACACCTTC	TRBV28	TRBJ1-2	TRBD1	few
CASSLGQGPNEKLFF	TGTGCCAGCAGCTTAGGACAGGGACCTAATGAAAAACTGTTTTTT	TRBV7-9	TRBJ1-4	TRBD1	NA
CASSQTGLNQPQHF	TGTGCCAGCTCACAGACAGGACTCAATCAGCCCCAGCATTTT	TRBV18	TRBJ1-5	NA	NA
CSATRTGISYGYTF	TGCAGTGCAACCCGGACAGGAATTAGCTATGGCTACACCTTC	TRBV20-1	TRBJ1-2	TRBD1	many
CASSLGQGAGVGYTF	TGTGCCAGCAGTTTAGGACAGGGGGCGGGCGTTGGCTACACCTTC	TRBV12-3/TRBV12-4	TRBJ1-2	TRBD1	NA
CASSLVRANEQFF	TGTGCCAGCAGCTTAGTCAGGGCCAATGAGCAGTTCTTC	TRBV7-2	TRBJ2-1	NA	many
CASSFGERRETQYF	TGTGCCAGCAGCTTTGGAGAGAGGAGAGAGACCCAGTACTTC	TRBV7-2	TRBJ2-5	NA	many
CASTLTVTGAGGANVLTF	TGTGCCAGCACCCTTACTGTTACAGGGGCGGGGGGGGCCAACGTCCTGACTTTC	TRBV11-2	TRBJ2-6	NA	NA
CASSPSTGTPLHF	TGTGCCAGCAGCCCTTCGACCGGGACACCCCTCCACTTT	TRBV7-9	TRBJ1-6	NA	NA
CASSPVVSRASYEQYF	TGCGCCAGCAGCCCCGTAGTCAGTCGGGCTTCTTACGAGCAGTACTTC	TRBV5-1	TRBJ2-7	NA	few
CATSGFETGNEKLFF	TGTGCCACCAGTGGATTCGAGACAGGGAATGAAAAACTGTTTTTT	TRBV24-1	TRBJ1-4	TRBD1	NA
CASSLWQPFSATNEKLFF	TGTGCCAGCAGTTTATGGCAGCCCTTCTCCGCAACTAATGAAAAACTGTTTTTT	TRBV28	TRBJ1-4	NA	NA
CASSAPTRAARPQHF	TGTGCCAGCAGTGCCCCTACTAGGGCCGCACGGCCCCAGCATTTT	TRBV6-1	TRBJ1-5	NA	many
CASSQGAQNSPLHF	TGTGCCAGCAGTCAGGGAGCGCAGAATTCACCCCTCCACTTT	TRBV11-2	TRBJ1-6	NA	few
CASSLERGLAGADEQYF	TGTGCCAGCAGCTTAGAGAGAGGACTAGCGGGGGCGGATGAGCAGTACTTC	TRBV7-6	TRBJ2-7	TRBD2	NA
CASRKRGVSEQFF	TGTGCCAGCAGAAAAAGGGGTGTTAGTGAGCAGTTCTTC	TRBV12-3/TRBV12-4	TRBJ2-1	NA	NA
CASSYSISGRYEQYF	TGTGCCAGCAGTTACTCGATCTCCGGCAGGTACGAGCAGTACTTC	TRBV6-5	TRBJ2-7	NA	NA
CASSAGQKNIQYF	TGTGCCAGCAGCGCGGGACAGAAAAACATTCAGTACTTC	TRBV7-2	TRBJ2-4	NA	NA
CSGAGQGLQETQYF	TGCAGCGGGGCAGGACAGGGACTCCAAGAGACCCAGTACTTC	TRBV29-1	TRBJ2-5	TRBD1	many
CSVSGTGNTGELFF	TGCAGCGTTTCCGGGACAGGGAACACCGGGGAGCTGTTTTTT	TRBV29-1	TRBJ2-2	TRBD1	NA
CASSEGRNSPLHF	TGTGCCAGCAGTGAAGGGAGGAATTCACCCCTCCACTTT	TRBV7-8	TRBJ1-6	NA	few
CASSLLGLISYNSPLHF	TGTGCCAGCAGTTTACTGGGGCTAATCTCCTATAATTCACCCCTCCACTTT	TRBV28	TRBJ1-6	NA	NA
CASSQDLGRGGTEAFF	TGCGCCAGCAGCCAAGATCTCGGCAGGGGGGGGACTGAAGCTTTCTTT	TRBV4-3	TRBJ1-1	TRBD1	NA
CSVTGGRETQYF	TGCAGCGTGACAGGGGGGCGAGAGACCCAGTACTTC	TRBV29-1	TRBJ2-5	TRBD1	NA
CSARDHGVGEKLFF	TGCAGTGCTAGAGATCATGGGGTGGGGGAAAAACTGTTTTTT	TRBV20-1	TRBJ1-4	NA	NA
CAIRTAGTGGDGYTF	TGTGCCATCAGGACGGCCGGGACAGGGGGCGATGGCTACACCTTC	TRBV10-3	TRBJ1-2	TRBD1	NA